This TCR beta chain derives from a study of vaccination effects on CD4 cells after COVID-19. Generated by immunoSEQ multiplex PCR, the TCRdb table keeps only in-frame clones and is missing some. Found here are under 65,000 clones, around 85% of them singletons; the top ten hold 2.4%. The germline V gene has CDR1 SSHAT and CDR2 FNYEAQ (reference sequence). The length of the CDR3 is 14 residues. Trimming left V 5 bases short and J 2 bases short, with 12 bases between. As regards this clone: Its specificity is unknown.

CD4+ T cells specific for antigen were expanded with viral peptide pools by the ViraFEST assay before sequencing. An approximately 10-day culture period preceded the isolation of CD4+ T cells. This clonotype was obtained from a human donor who received a COVID-19 vaccine. The chain links TRBV7-7 to TRBJ2-5; D not certain. The sample here was CD4+ T cells from PBMCs cultured with HCoV-229E spike peptides, taken before COVID-19 vaccination. The CDR3 nucleotides read TGTGCCAGCAGCCCCTCAGAGACTCAAGAGACCCAGTACTTC. It yields the protein CASSPSETQETQYF.